This T cell receptor (beta chain) was captured by sequencing in a study of shared clonotypes between healthy human individuals. Study overall: Three plates were used per donor for CD4 naive, three for CD4 memory, two for CD8 naive and one for CD8 memory.

CDR1 and CDR2 (germline): SNHLY, FYNNEI. This CDR3 region has 13 residues. V shed 5 bases, J shed 10 bases, and the junction held 5 bases outside the gene matches. Generated by immunoSEQ multiplex PCR, the TCRdb table keeps only in-frame clones and is missing some. The sample holds over 850,000 clones; 70% to 80% are singletons and the top ten take 0.5% to 0.6%. Sequenced material: memory CD4+ T cells from PBMCs. Subset reported: CD45RA-negative fraction. The rearrangement joins TRBV2 to TRBJ2-1; 10 bases match TRBD1. The origin of this receptor is a man aged 18 to 30 in good health. Some clones in this sample may be carry-over from other donors' samples. The CDR3 sequence: CASSPDRGREQFF. CDR3 nucleotide sequence: TGTGCCAGCAGTCCGGACAGGGGGAGAGAGCAGTTCTTC.